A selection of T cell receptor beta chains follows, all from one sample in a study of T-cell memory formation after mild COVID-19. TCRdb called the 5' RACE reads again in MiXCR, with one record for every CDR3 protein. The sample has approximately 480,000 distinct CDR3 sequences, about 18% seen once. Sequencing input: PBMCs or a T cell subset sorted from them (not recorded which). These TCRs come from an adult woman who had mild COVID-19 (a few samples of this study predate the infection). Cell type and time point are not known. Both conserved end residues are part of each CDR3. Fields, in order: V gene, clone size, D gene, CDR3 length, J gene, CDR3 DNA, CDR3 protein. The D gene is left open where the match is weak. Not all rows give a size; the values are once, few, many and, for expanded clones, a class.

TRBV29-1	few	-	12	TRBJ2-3	TGCAGCGTGTTAGCACACACAGATACGCAGTATTTT	CSVLAHTDTQYF
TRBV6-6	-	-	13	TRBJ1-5	TGTGCCAGCAGCACGCAGGGTTATCAGCCCCAGCATTTT	CASSTQGYQPQHF
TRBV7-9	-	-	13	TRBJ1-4	TGTGCCAGCAGCTTAGAGTACTGGGAAAAACTGTTTTTT	CASSLEYWEKLFF
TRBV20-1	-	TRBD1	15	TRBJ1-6	TGCAGTGCTAGGGAGGAGGGGGCGTATAATTCACCCCTCCACTTT	CSAREEGAYNSPLHF
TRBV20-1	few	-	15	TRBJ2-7	TGCAGTGCTACCCTAGACGGGACACCCGACTACGAGCAGTACTTC	CSATLDGTPDYEQYF
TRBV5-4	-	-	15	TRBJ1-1	TGTGCCAGCAGCTTAGACTTTGGGTTGAACACTGAAGCTTTCTTT	CASSLDFGLNTEAFF
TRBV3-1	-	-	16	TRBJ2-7	TGTGCCAGCAGCCCATTCCCCGGGACGGGGACCTACGAGCAGTACTTC	CASSPFPGTGTYEQYF
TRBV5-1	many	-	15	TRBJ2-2	TGCGCCAGCAGCTGGAACGACGGGAACACCGGGGAGCTGTTTTTT	CASSWNDGNTGELFF
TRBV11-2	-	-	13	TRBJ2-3	TGTGCCAGCAGACACGTCGAATCAGATACGCAGTATTTT	CASRHVESDTQYF
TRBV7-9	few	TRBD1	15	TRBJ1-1	TGTGCCAGCAGCTTCTTGGACAGGCCGAACACTGAAGCTTTCTTT	CASSFLDRPNTEAFF
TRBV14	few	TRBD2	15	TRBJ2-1	TGTGCCAGCAGCCAAGATCTGGGACTAGCCAATGAGCAGTTCTTC	CASSQDLGLANEQFF
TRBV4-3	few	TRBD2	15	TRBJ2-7	TGCGCCAGCAGCCTCCTAGCGGGAGGGTTCTACGAGCAGTACTTC	CASSLLAGGFYEQYF
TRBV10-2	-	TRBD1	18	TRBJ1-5	TGCGCCAGCAGCGAGGGGACAGCACCCGTTTATAGCAATCAGCCCCAGCATTTT	CASSEGTAPVYSNQPQHF
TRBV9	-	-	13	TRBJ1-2	TGTGCCAGCAGCCCTAGAACCACCTATGGCTACACCTTC	CASSPRTTYGYTF
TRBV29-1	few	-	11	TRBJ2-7	TGCAGCTTGAGGATTGTTTACGAGCAGTACTTC	CSLRIVYEQYF
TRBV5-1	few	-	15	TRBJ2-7	TGCGCCAGCAGCAGCAGGGGGGACAGCTCCTACGAGCAGTACTTC	CASSSRGDSSYEQYF
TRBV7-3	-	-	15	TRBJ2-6	TGTGCCAGCAGTTACAGGGACTCTGGGGCCAACGTCCTGACTTTC	CASSYRDSGANVLTF
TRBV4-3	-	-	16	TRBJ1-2	TGCGCCAGCAGCCAAGATCGCGTTCCGACGGGTTACTTCTACACCTTC	CASSQDRVPTGYFYTF
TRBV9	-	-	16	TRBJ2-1	TGTGCCAGCAGCGTAGGAGGGGGAACCTCCTACAATGAGCAGTTCTTC	CASSVGGGTSYNEQFF
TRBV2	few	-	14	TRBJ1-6	TGTGCCAGCAGTGAAACCCTCGGGGATTCACCCCTCCACTTT	CASSETLGDSPLHF
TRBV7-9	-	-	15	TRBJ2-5	TGTGCCAGCAGCTTAGTCTCCGGGGGCCGGGAGACCCAGTACTTC	CASSLVSGGRETQYF
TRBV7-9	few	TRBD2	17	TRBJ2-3	TGTGCCAGCAGCTCACCGGAGCTAGCGGGGGGTGGAGATACGCAGTATTTT	CASSSPELAGGGDTQYF
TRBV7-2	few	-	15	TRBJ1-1	TGTGCCAGCAGCTTAGTGAGTGTTATGAACACTGAAGCTTTCTTT	CASSLVSVMNTEAFF
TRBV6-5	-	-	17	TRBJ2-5	TGTGCCAGCAGTTACTCGATAGGCAGGGGGGTTGTTCAGACCCAGTACTTC	CASSYSIGRGVVQTQYF
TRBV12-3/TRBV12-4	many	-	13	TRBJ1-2	TGTGCCAGCAGCCCTCTAGCTAACTATGGCTACACCTTC	CASSPLANYGYTF
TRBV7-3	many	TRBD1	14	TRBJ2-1	TGTGCCAGCAGCCCCGGGACAGGGGCCCATGAGCAGTTCTTC	CASSPGTGAHEQFF
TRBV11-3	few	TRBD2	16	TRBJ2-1	TGTGCCAGCAGCTTACGGTCGGTTCCGACTAGCGGGAGCCTGTTCTTC	CASSLRSVPTSGSLFF
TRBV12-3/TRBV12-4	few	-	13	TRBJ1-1	TGTGCCAGCAGGGGGGCGAGGGCCACTGAAGCTTTCTTT	CASRGARATEAFF
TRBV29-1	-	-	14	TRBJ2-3	TGCAGCGTTGACACGCCCCAAGGGGCAGATACGCAGTATTTT	CSVDTPQGADTQYF
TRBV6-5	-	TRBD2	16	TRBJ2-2	TGTGCCAGCAGTATCGGACTAGCGGGAGTAACCGGGGAGCTGTTTTTT	CASSIGLAGVTGELFF
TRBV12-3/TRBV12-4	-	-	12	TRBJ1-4	TGTGCCAGCAGGGAGCCCAATGAAAAACTGTTTTTT	CASREPNEKLFF
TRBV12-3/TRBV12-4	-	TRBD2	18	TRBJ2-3	TGTGCCAGCAGTTTATTCCTGACTAGCGGGGGAACCGAGGATACGCAGTATTTT	CASSLFLTSGGTEDTQYF
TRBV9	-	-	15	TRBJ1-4	TGTGCCAGCAGCGACCGGGCGGGCCTGGGTGAAAAACTGTTTTTT	CASSDRAGLGEKLFF
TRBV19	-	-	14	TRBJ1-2	TGTGCCAGTAGTCCCCTCGGGGATAACTATGGCTACACCTTC	CASSPLGDNYGYTF